Below, one TCR beta chain is given with its context. This entry is derived from a study of blood T cell repertoires in COVID-19. Background on the study: Whether acute or convalescent, the COVID-19 samples came from the United States, Italy and Spain.

Per the study methods: Counts of nucleated cells, estimated from reference gene primer amplification, were obtained. The protocol was immunoSEQ multiplex PCR, while the TCRdb copy is restricted to in-frame clones and leaves out a portion. From that table come the V and J calls and clone size; the DNA was used to work out D and trimming. The sample has about 140,000 clones; around 89% are singletons. Per germline, CDR1 MNHEY and CDR2 SVGAGI. This CDR3 is built from 12 residues. Trimming left V 7 bases short and J 3 bases short, with 9 bases between. The J gene is TRBJ1-2, the V gene TRBV6-5; the D gene is possibly TRBD1 (5 bases). The clonotype comes from a woman of 80 years or more with acute or convalescent COVID-19. Sequenced input: peripheral blood. The CDR3 bases are TGTGCCAGCACCAGGGACTACTATGGCTACACCTTC. Translating gives CASTRDYYGYTF.